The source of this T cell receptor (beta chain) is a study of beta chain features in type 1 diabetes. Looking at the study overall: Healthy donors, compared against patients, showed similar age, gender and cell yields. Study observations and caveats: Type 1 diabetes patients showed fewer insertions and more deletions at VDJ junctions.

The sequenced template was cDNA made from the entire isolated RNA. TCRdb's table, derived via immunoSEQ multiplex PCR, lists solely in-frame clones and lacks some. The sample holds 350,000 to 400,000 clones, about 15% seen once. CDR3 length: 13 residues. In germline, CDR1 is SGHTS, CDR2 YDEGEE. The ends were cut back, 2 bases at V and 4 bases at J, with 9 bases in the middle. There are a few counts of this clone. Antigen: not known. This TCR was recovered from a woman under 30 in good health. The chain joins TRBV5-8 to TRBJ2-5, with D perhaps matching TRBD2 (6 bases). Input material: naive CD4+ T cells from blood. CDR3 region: CASSLAGSETQYF. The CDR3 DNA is TGTGCCAGCAGCTTAGCGGGCTCAGAGACCCAGTACTTC.